Described below is a single T cell receptor beta chain sequence and its context. What it binds is not known. This specimen comes from a study of long-term antiretroviral therapy in people with HIV. The study's findings and limits: HIV repertoires spanned narrower CDR3 length ranges than controls.

The assay used was immunoSEQ (version v3.0), run at survey level. Per sample, sequencing targeted roughly 35,000-50,000 T-cell genomes. Using immunoSEQ multiplex PCR, the repertoire was profiled, and TCRdb retains in-frame clones only, with some absent. The data hold roughly 34,000 clones, with about four fifths observed a single time. CDR1 is KGHSH and CDR2 is LQKENI in the germline V gene. V shed 6 bases and J shed 2 bases, with 16 bases lying between them. There are 15 residues in the CDR3. Per individual, the PBMC samples numbered at least one pre-ART and at least two post-ART. Sample: unsorted PBMCs, taken 1.9 years after starting antiretroviral therapy. The sequence derives from a man aged 18 to 30 with HIV. The chain combines TRBV18 with TRBJ1-1; no definite D call. CDR3 coding DNA: TGTGCCAGCTCCCTTCACCGGGAGTTAAACACTGAAGCTTTCTTT. This sequence encodes CASSLHRELNTEAFF.